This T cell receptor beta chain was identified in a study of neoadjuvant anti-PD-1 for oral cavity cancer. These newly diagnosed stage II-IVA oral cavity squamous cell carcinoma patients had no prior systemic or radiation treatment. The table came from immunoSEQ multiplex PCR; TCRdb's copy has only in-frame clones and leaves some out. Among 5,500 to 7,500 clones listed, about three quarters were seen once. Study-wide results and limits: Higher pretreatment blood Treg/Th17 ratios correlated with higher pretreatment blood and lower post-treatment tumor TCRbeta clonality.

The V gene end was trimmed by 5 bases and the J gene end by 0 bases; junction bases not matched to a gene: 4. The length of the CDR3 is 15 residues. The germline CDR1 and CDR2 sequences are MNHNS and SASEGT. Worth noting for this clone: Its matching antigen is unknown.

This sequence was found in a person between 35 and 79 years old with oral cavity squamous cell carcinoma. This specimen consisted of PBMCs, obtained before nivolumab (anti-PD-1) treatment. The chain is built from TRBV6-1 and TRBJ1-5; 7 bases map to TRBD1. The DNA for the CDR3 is TGTGCCAGCAGTCACGGGGACAGTAGCAATCAGCCCCAGCATTTT. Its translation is CASSHGDSSNQPQHF.